Following are 9 T cell receptor beta chains from one sample sequenced in a study of T cell responses to AZD1222 COVID-19 vaccine. Libraries were prepared by immunoSEQ multiplex PCR; TCRdb keeps only in-frame clonotypes and omits some of them. The sample has around 100,000 clones, roughly 90% seen once. Sample: peripheral blood, taken on day 0 of AZD1222 vaccination. The receptors were sampled from an adult in good health.

The J gene is TRBJ1-1, the V gene TRBV5-1; D is undetermined. There are 13 residues in the CDR3. Looked up from germline, CDR1 is SGHRS and CDR2 is YFSETQ. The V end lost 8 bases, the J end lost 1 base, and 12 bases lay between the germline ends. The CDR3 loop is CASGQQRNTEAFF. The CDR3 coding sequence is TGCGCCAGTGGTCAACAGCGGAACACTGAAGCTTTCTTT.

The chain has TRBV29-1 and TRBJ1-1; D might be TRBD1 (5 bases). The CDR3 spans 11 residues. From germline, CDR1 is SQVTM and CDR2 ANQGSEA. The V and J ends lost 5 bases and 8 bases respectively, with 12 bases between them. CDR3 bases: TGCAGCGTTCATGAAAGGGGAGAAGCTTTCTTT. It is translated as CSVHERGEAFF.

The V call is TRBV28, the J call TRBJ2-3; the D gene could be TRBD1 or TRBD2 (5 bases each). CDR3 length: 15 amino acids. Per germline, CDR1 MDHEN and CDR2 SYDVKM. V dropped 6 bases and J dropped 3 bases, with 16 bases sitting between them. This chain's CDR3 is CASSPPGPRTDTQYF. The CDR3 DNA sequence: TGTGCCAGCAGCCCCCCGGGACCACGGACAGATACGCAGTATTTT.

This chain connects TRBV27 to TRBJ1-1; D is possibly TRBD1 (5 bases). Germline loops: CDR1 MNHEY, CDR2 SMNVEV (reference sequence). V lost 3 bases and J lost 2, with 16 bases in between. This CDR3 spans 16 amino acids. DNA of the CDR3: TGTGCCAGCAGTTTGGGGGGAGAGGGTTTAAACACTGAAGCTTTCTTT. Translating gives CASSLGGEGLNTEAFF.

The chain carries TRBV7-9 and TRBJ1-2, with D perhaps matching TRBD1 (5 bases). The CDR3 is 14 amino acids. Per germline, CDR1 SEHNR and CDR2 FQNEAQ (reference sequence). Trimming took 4 bases from V and 7 from J, leaving 16 bases between them. The DNA for the CDR3 is TGTGCCAGCAGCTCCTCGGGGGAAAGGGGTGGCTACACCTTC. Translated: CASSSSGERGGYTF.

The J gene is TRBJ2-5, the V gene TRBV10-3; D not resolved. Germline V gene lookup returns CDR1 ENHRY and CDR2 SYGVKD. Trimming pared 4 bases from V and 1 base from J, leaving 13 bases between. The CDR3 extends over 15 amino acids. The CDR3, as DNA: TGTGCCATCAGTGGCGATCAAGGACCCCAAGAGACCCAGTACTTC. Protein product: CAISGDQGPQETQYF.

The V and J genes are TRBV18 and TRBJ1-1, with TRBD1 identical over 7 bases. The germline gives CDR1 KGHSH, CDR2 LQKENI. CDR3 length equals 13 residues. V lost 6 bases and J lost 8; bases outside the gene matches: 9. The CDR3 DNA is TGTGCCAGCTCCACCAGTTCGGACAGGGAAGCTTTCTTT. Protein product: CASSTSSDREAFF.

The chain carries TRBV27 and TRBJ2-3, with D hard to call. The CDR3 has 13 residues. V gave up 7 bases and J gave up 0 bases, with 8 bases separating them. CDR1 is MNHEY and CDR2 is SMNVEV in the germline V gene (reference sequence). The CDR3 nucleotides read TGTGCCAGCACCGCCCTTAGCACAGATACGCAGTATTTT. It yields the protein CASTALSTDTQYF.

The chain couples TRBV6-2 or TRBV6-3 to TRBJ2-7; TRBD1 agrees at 8 bases. There are 15 residues in the CDR3. Germline loops: CDR1 MNHEY, CDR2 SVGEGT. V lost 2 bases, J lost 4 bases, and 7 bases stayed unmatched. The CDR3 region is CASSYTKTGAYEQYF. Written as DNA, the CDR3 is TGTGCCAGCAGTTACACAAAGACAGGGGCGTACGAGCAGTACTTC.